The present T cell receptor beta chain was sequenced within a study of blood T cell repertoires in COVID-19. The overall study: The United States, Italy and Spain were the sources of the acute and convalescent COVID-19 samples. Sample material is recorded as cDNA or gDNA derived from T cells, B-cell-depleted T cells, or PBMCs.

Per the germline V gene, CDR1 is SGHTA and CDR2 is FQGNSA. The CDR3 runs 17 residues. V trimming: 5 bases; J trimming: 6 bases; junction bases outside the gene matches: 13. In the original analysis: Estimated nucleated cell counts came from reference gene primer amplification. Profiled with immunoSEQ multiplex PCR; TCRdb holds only in-frame clones, not every one. D and trimming come from the DNA, and the V and J calls and clone size come from that table. The data show about 80,000 clones, roughly 86% seen once. The rearrangement links TRBV7-2 to TRBJ1-5; 10 bases fit TRBD1. The sequenced sample consisted of peripheral blood. The sequence came from a man between 65 and 85 years old with acute or convalescent COVID-19. The CDR3 is CASSAHPTGGAGQPQHF. CDR3 nucleotides: TGTGCCAGCAGCGCGCACCCGACAGGGGGCGCGGGTCAGCCCCAGCATTTT.